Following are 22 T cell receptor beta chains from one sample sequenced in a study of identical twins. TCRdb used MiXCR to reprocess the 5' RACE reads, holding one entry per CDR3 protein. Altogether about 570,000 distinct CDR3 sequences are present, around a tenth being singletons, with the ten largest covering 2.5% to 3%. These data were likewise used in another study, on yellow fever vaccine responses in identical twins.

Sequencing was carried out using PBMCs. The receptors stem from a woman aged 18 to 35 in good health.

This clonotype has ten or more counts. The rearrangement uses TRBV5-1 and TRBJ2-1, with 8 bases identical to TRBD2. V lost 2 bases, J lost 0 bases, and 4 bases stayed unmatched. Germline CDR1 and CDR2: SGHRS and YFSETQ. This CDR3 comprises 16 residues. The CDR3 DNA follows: TGCGCCAGCAGCTTCAATAGCGGGAACTCCTACAATGAGCAGTTCTTC. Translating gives CASSFNSGNSYNEQFF.

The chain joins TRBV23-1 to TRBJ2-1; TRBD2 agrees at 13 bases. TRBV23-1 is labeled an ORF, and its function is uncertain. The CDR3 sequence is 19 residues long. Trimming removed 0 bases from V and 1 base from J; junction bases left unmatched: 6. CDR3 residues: CASSQSWTSGRRSYNEQFF. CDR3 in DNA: TGCGCCAGCAGTCAATCGTGGACTAGCGGGAGACGGTCCTACAATGAGCAGTTCTTC.

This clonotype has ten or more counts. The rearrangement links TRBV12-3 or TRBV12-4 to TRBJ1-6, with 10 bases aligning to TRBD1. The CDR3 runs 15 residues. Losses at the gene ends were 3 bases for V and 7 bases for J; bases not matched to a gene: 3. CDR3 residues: CASSFGGQGNSPLHF. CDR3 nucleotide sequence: TGTGCCAGCAGTTTTGGGGGACAGGGGAATTCACCCCTCCACTTT.

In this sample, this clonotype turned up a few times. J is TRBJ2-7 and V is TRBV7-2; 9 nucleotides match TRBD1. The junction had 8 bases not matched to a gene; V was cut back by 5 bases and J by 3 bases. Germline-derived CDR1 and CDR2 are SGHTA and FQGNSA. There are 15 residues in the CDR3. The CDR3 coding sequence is TGTGCCAGCAGCCGAACCACAGGGGGCGTCTACGAGCAGTACTTC. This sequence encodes CASSRTTGGVYEQYF. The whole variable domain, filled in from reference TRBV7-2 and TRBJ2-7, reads GAGVSQSPSNKVTEKGKDVELRCDPISGHTALYWYRQSLGQGLEFLIYFQGNSAPDKSGLPSDRFSAERTGGSVSTLTIQRTQQEDSAVYLCASSRTTGGVYEQYFGPGTRLTVT.

CDR3: CASSLVIRPRHTEAFF. In nucleotides, the CDR3 is TGTGCCAGCAGCTTAGTAATACGGCCCCGGCACACTGAAGCTTTCTTT. The rearrangement joins TRBV7-2 to TRBJ1-1, with no clear D. The length of the CDR3 is 16 residues. Trimming took off 1 base at V and 3 bases at J, with 15 bases between the two ends. CDR1 and CDR2 from the germline V gene are SGHTA and FQGNSA.

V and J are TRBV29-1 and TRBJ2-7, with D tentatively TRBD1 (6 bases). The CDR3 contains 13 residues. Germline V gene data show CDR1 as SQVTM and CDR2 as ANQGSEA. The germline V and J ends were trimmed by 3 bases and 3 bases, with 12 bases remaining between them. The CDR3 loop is CSVETGAFYEQYF. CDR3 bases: TGCAGCGTTGAGACAGGCGCCTTCTACGAGCAGTACTTC.

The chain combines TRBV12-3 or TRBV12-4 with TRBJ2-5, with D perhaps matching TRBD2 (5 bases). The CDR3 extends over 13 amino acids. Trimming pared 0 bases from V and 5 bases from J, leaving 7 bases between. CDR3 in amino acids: CASSLADLETQYF. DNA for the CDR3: TGTGCCAGCAGTTTAGCGGACTTGGAGACCCAGTACTTC.

CDR3: CASSQEPGQGITRTDTQYF. CDR3 nucleotide sequence: TGTGCCAGCAGCCAAGAGCCGGGACAGGGGATCACCCGCACAGATACGCAGTATTTT. The V gene is TRBV3-1, the J gene TRBJ2-3, with TRBD1 matching over 10 bases. V was clipped by 0 bases and J by 1 base; unmatched bases: 10. Germline V lookup: CDR1 LGHDT, CDR2 YNNKEL (reference sequence). The CDR3 runs 19 residues.

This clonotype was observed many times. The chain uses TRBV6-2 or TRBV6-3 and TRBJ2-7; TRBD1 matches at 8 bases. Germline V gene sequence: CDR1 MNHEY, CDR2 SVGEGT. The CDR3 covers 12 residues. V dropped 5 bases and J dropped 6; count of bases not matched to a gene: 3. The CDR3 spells CASSLQGVEQYF. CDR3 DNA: TGTGCCAGCAGTCTACAGGGGGTCGAGCAGTACTTC.

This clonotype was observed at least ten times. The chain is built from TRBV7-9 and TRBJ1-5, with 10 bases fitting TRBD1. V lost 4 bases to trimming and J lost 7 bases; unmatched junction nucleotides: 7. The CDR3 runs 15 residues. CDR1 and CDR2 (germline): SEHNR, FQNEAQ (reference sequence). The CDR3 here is CASSSDRGPGQPQHF. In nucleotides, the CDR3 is TGTGCCAGCAGCTCAGACAGGGGGCCAGGGCAGCCCCAGCATTTT.

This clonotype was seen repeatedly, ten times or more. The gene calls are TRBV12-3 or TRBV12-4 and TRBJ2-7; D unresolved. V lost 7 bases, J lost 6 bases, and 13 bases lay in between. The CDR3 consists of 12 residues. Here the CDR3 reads CASTSDGLEQYF. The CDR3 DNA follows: TGTGCCAGCACCTCGGACGGGCTCGAGCAGTACTTC.

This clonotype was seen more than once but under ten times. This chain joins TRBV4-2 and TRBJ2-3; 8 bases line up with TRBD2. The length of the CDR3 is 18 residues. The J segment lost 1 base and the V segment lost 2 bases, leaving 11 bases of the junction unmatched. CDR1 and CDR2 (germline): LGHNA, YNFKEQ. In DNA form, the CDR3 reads TGTGCCAGCAGCCAATCCTTCACCGGGACTAGAGGCACAGATACGCAGTATTTT. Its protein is CASSQSFTGTRGTDTQYF.

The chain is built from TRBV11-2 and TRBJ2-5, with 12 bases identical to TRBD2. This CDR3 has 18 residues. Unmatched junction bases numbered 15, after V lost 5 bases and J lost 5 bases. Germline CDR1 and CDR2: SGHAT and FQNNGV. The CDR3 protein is CASSQIGLAGGPRETQYF. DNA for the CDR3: TGTGCCAGCAGCCAAATCGGGCTAGCGGGAGGGCCGAGGGAGACCCAGTACTTC.

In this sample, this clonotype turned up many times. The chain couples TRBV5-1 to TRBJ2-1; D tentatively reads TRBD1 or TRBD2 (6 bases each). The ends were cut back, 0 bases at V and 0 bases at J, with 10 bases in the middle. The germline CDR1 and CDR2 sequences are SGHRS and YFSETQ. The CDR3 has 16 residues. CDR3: CASSLEGGSSYNEQFF. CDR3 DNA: TGCGCCAGCAGCTTGGAGGGGGGCAGCTCCTACAATGAGCAGTTCTTC. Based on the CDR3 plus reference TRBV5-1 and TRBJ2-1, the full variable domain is KAGVTQTPRYLIKTRGQQVTLSCSPISGHRSVSWYQQTPGQGLQFLFEYFSETQRNKGNFPGRFSGRQFSNSRSEMNVSTLELGDSALYLCASSLEGGSSYNEQFFGPGTRLTVL.

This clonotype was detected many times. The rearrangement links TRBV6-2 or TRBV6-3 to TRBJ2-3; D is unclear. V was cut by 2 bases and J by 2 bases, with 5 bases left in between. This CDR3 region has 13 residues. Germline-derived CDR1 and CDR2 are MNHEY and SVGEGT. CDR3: CASSYDATDTQYF. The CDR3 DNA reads TGTGCCAGCAGTTACGATGCCACAGATACGCAGTATTTT.

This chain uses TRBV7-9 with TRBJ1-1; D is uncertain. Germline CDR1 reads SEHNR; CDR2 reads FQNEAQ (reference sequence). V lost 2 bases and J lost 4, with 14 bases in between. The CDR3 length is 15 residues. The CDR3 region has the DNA TGTGCCAGCAGCTTAATGGGTTATGAGGGCACTGAAGCTTTCTTT. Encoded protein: CASSLMGYEGTEAFF.

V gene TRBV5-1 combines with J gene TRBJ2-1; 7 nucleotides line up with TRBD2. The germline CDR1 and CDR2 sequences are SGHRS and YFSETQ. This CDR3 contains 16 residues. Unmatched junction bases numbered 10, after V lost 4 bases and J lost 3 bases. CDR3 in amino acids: CASSPPSGPFYNEQFF. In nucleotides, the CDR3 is TGCGCCAGCAGCCCACCTAGCGGCCCTTTCTACAATGAGCAGTTCTTC.

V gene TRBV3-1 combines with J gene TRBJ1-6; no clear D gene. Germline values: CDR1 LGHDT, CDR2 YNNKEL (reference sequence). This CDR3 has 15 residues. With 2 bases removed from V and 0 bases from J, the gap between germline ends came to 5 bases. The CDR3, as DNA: TGTGCCAGCAGCCAAACGGGCTCCTATAATTCACCCCTCCACTTT. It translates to CASSQTGSYNSPLHF.

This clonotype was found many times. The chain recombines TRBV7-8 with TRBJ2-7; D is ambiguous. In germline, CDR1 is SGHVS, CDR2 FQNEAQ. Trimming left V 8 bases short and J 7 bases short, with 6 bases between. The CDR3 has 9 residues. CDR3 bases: TGTGCCAGCGGCCGGGAGCAGTACTTC. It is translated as CASGREQYF.

The CDR3 DNA is TGTGCCAGCAGTTACTCGTCTCTATTCGGGACTAGCGGGAGGGGGAACACCGGGGAGCTGTTTTTT. Residues: CASSYSSLFGTSGRGNTGELFF. J is TRBJ2-2 and V is TRBV6-2 or TRBV6-3, with 16 bases aligning to TRBD2. Germline CDR1 and CDR2: MNHEY and SVGEGT. V dropped 0 bases and J dropped 1; count of bases not matched to a gene: 11. The CDR3 loop spans 22 amino acids.

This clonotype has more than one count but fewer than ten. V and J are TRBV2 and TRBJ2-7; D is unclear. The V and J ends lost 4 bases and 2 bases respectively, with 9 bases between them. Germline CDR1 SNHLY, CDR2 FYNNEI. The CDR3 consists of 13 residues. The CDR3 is CASSAEGPYEQYF. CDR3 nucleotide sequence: TGTGCCAGCAGTGCCGAAGGTCCCTACGAGCAGTACTTC.

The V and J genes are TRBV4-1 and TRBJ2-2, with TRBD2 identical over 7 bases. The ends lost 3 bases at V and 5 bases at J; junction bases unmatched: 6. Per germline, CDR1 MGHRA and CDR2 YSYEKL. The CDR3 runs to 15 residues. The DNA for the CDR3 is TGCGCCAGCAGCCATCCCGGGCGGGGGACCGGGGAGCTGTTTTTT. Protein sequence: CASSHPGRGTGELFF.